The 12 T cell receptor beta chains presented below share a single source sample, sequenced in a study of lymphopenia after photon versus proton radiotherapy. Clones were sequenced by immunoSEQ multiplex PCR, and TCRdb holds only the in-frame ones, with some missing. Among about 64,000 clones, roughly 87% were seen once, and the ten largest hold 10% to 15%. This sample comprised peripheral blood, obtained from a patient treated with proton-based radiotherapy. The receptors originated from a man older than 75 with esophageal cancer.

This clone is a singleton in its sample. The CDR3: CASSAGLIDYEQYF. The CDR3, as DNA: TGTGCCAGCAGCGCCGGACTAATCGACTACGAGCAGTACTTC. This rearrangement joins TRBV9 to TRBJ2-7; maybe TRBD2 (6 bases). Trimming left V 3 bases short and J 3 bases short, with 13 bases between. The germline CDR1 and CDR2 sequences are SGDLS and YYNGEE. This CDR3 is 14 amino acids long.

The chain has TRBV5-1 and TRBJ1-2; D is uncertain. CDR1 and CDR2 from the germline V gene are SGHRS and YFSETQ. V was cut by 0 bases and J by 2 bases, with 17 bases left in between. The CDR3 extends over 17 amino acids. The CDR3 region is CASSLVPREGWNYGYTF. CDR3 nucleotide sequence: TGCGCCAGCAGCTTGGTCCCCCGGGAGGGATGGAACTATGGCTACACCTTC.

This clone ranks as medium-sized. V usage is TRBV19 and J usage is TRBJ1-2; D is possibly TRBD1 (6 bases). Trimming stripped 6 bases from V and 5 bases from J, with 19 bases between. The CDR3 totals 15 residues. In germline, CDR1 is LNHDA, CDR2 SQIVND (reference sequence). CDR3 residues: CASSPQGSRYYGYTF. DNA for the CDR3: TGTGCCAGTAGCCCACAGGGTTCTAGGTATTATGGCTACACCTTC.

The V and J genes are TRBV6-5 and TRBJ2-5; TRBD2 agrees at 12 bases. V trimming: 2 bases; J trimming: 5 bases; junction bases outside the gene matches: 3. The CDR3 extends over 15 amino acids. Germline V CDR1 and CDR2: MNHEY, SVGAGI. The CDR3 spells CASSYGLAGTETQYF. The CDR3 DNA reads TGTGCCAGCAGTTACGGACTAGCGGGAACTGAGACCCAGTACTTC.

The chain employs TRBV25-1 and TRBJ2-3, with 12 bases lining up with TRBD2. The CDR3 spans 16 residues. Germline V gene data show CDR1 as MGHDK and CDR2 as SYGVNS. V lost 8 bases to trimming and J lost 1 base; unmatched junction nucleotides: 7. This CDR3 reads CASAGTSGFGTDTQYF. In DNA form, the CDR3 reads TGTGCCAGCGCCGGGACTAGCGGGTTTGGCACAGATACGCAGTATTTT.

The chain employs TRBV27 and TRBJ2-1, with D maybe TRBD2 (5 bases). Trimming pared 3 bases from V and 0 bases from J, leaving 9 bases between. The CDR3 has 15 amino acids. From germline, CDR1 is MNHEY and CDR2 SMNVEV (reference sequence). The CDR3 loop reads CASSFVGSSYNEQFF. CDR3 DNA: TGTGCCAGCAGTTTTGTGGGGAGCTCCTACAATGAGCAGTTCTTC.

The chain uses TRBV27 and TRBJ2-2; no clear D. Trimming cost V 6 bases and J 6 bases, with 11 bases left between them. CDR1 and CDR2 (germline): MNHEY, SMNVEV (reference sequence). The CDR3 contains 13 residues. CDR3 protein: CASSPAAPGELFF. The CDR3 nucleotides read TGTGCCAGCAGCCCCGCCGCCCCCGGGGAGCTGTTTTTT.

This clone was found once. This chain's CDR3 is CASRRSNQPQHF. CDR3 in DNA: TGTGCCAGCAGGAGAAGCAATCAGCCCCAGCATTTT. The chain links TRBV6-5 to TRBJ1-5, with D hard to call. The V end was cut by 6 bases, the J end by 1 base, with 4 bases between. The CDR3 length is 12 residues. Germline V gene data show CDR1 as MNHEY and CDR2 as SVGAGI.

The V call is TRBV18, the J call TRBJ1-4; D call uncertain. Germline values: CDR1 KGHSH, CDR2 LQKENI. CDR3 length equals 13 residues. The germline V and J ends were trimmed by 3 bases and 0 bases, with 2 bases remaining between them. The CDR3 coding sequence is TGTGCCAGCTCACCTACAACTAATGAAAAACTGTTTTTT. The encoded protein is CASSPTTNEKLFF.

The chain carries TRBV11-3 and TRBJ2-7; 7 bases agree with TRBD2. Germline V gives CDR1 SGHNT, CDR2 YENEEA. This CDR3 is 16 amino acids long. V shed 3 bases and J 9 bases; nucleotides not matched to a gene: 17. CDR3 nucleotide sequence: TGTGCCAGCAGCTTGGCGGGAGCCGTGAGGTCTAGCCGGCAGTACTTC. Amino acid sequence: CASSLAGAVRSSRQYF. Full variable domain (outside the CDR3, taken from reference TRBV11-3 and TRBJ2-7): EAGVVQSPRYKIIEKKQPVAFWCNPISGHNTLYWYLQNLGQGPELLIRYENEEAVDDSQLPKDRFSAERLKGVDSTLKIQPAELGDSAVYLCASSLAGAVRSSRQYFGPGTRLTVT.

The chain links TRBV4-3 to TRBJ1-2; the D is unclear. This CDR3 contains 14 residues. CDR1 LGHNA and CDR2 YSLEER come from the germline V gene. V was trimmed by 0 bases and J by 5 bases, leaving 10 bases between them. CDR3 region: CASSQDPTGYGYTF. The CDR3 bases are TGCGCCAGCAGCCAAGATCCGACGGGGTATGGCTACACCTTC.

The chain couples TRBV11-2 to TRBJ2-5; D not resolved. The germline V and J ends were trimmed by 6 bases and 2 bases, with 25 bases remaining between them. Germline-derived CDR1 and CDR2 are SGHAT and FQNNGV. The CDR3 spans 18 residues. The CDR3 DNA is TGTGCCAGCAGTACCGGTCTTGTAGCCAGATACCTTCAAGAGACCCAGTACTTC. Translated: CASSTGLVARYLQETQYF.